Following are 7 T cell receptor beta chains from one sample sequenced in a study of cytomegalovirus exposure and HLA in healthy donors. This table comes from immunoSEQ multiplex PCR, and its TCRdb copy is limited to in-frame clones, with some not included. The table lists 200,000 or so clones, roughly 84% of them singletons. Material for sequencing was PBMCs. These TCRs come from a man aged 18 to 35 in good health and CMV-seropositive.

V is TRBV7-3 and J is TRBJ2-1; unclear D gene. With 5 bases removed from V and 5 bases from J, the gap between germline ends came to 10 bases. The CDR3 covers 13 residues. Germline lookup yields CDR1 SGHTA and CDR2 FQGTGA. The CDR3: CASSPNVNNEQFF. The CDR3 DNA reads as TGTGCCAGCAGCCCTAACGTAAACAATGAGCAGTTCTTC.

The genes are TRBV19 and TRBJ1-4, with D uncertain. Between the trimmed V and J ends, which lost 5 bases and 5 bases, there was a span of 15 bases. The CDR3 sequence is 15 residues long. Per the germline V gene, CDR1 is LNHDA and CDR2 is SQIVND (reference sequence). CDR3 sequence: CASSSSAQLNEKLFF. DNA of the CDR3: TGTGCCAGTAGTTCCTCGGCACAGTTGAATGAAAAACTGTTTTTT.

V is TRBV4-2 and J is TRBJ2-3; D perhaps matches TRBD2 (5 bases). Germline V CDR1 and CDR2: LGHNA, YNFKEQ. V was clipped by 1 base and J by 1 base, with 9 bases between them. There are 15 residues in the CDR3. This chain's CDR3 is CASSQAGVGTDTQYF. CDR3 sequence (DNA): TGTGCCAGCAGCCAAGCCGGGGTAGGCACAGATACGCAGTATTTT.

This clone was detected only a few times. The CDR3 here is CASSIDGQSRYGYTF. The CDR3 DNA reads TGTGCCAGTAGTATAGATGGCCAATCCCGCTATGGCTACACCTTC. This sequence joins TRBV19 and TRBJ1-2, with unresolved D. In germline, CDR1 is LNHDA, CDR2 SQIVND (reference sequence). Trimming shortened V by 0 bases and J by 4 bases, and 12 bases separated the two germline ends. There are 15 residues in the CDR3.

The chain couples TRBV7-9 to TRBJ1-4, with D maybe TRBD1 (5 bases). The germline gives CDR1 SEHNR, CDR2 FQNEAQ (reference sequence). This CDR3 is built from 17 residues. The ends were cut back, 5 bases at V and 11 bases at J, with 27 bases in the middle. The CDR3 sequence: CASSPQSQGRRNPKLFF. The CDR3 DNA reads as TGTGCCAGCAGCCCGCAATCGCAGGGCCGCAGAAATCCCAAACTGTTTTTT.

The sample holds one count of this clone. The gene calls are TRBV10-3 and TRBJ2-5, with a tentative D call TRBD1 (7 bases). This CDR3 is 13 amino acids long. Germline assignment: CDR1 ENHRY and CDR2 SYGVKD. V shed 7 bases and J shed 1 base, with 10 bases lying between them. Here the CDR3 reads CAITGGLQETQYF. CDR3 DNA: TGTGCCATCACAGGGGGGCTCCAAGAGACCCAGTACTTC.

The V call is TRBV28, the J call TRBJ1-4; no reliable D call. The V end was cut by 8 bases, the J end by 2 bases, with 9 bases between. The germline V gene encodes CDR1 MDHEN and CDR2 SYDVKM. The CDR3 has 13 residues. CDR3 sequence (DNA): TGTGCCAGCGGAGGGTGGACTAATGAAAAACTGTTTTTT. This encodes CASGGWTNEKLFF.